This T cell receptor beta chain was retrieved from a study of PD-1 and CTLA-4 blockade in melanoma. Sequencing used immunoSEQ multiplex PCR; TCRdb keeps in-frame clones, though not all of them. The table shows 7,000 to 8,500 clones, with over 70% occurring only once. The CDR3 is 14 amino acids. CDR1 is SGHNT, CDR2 YYREEE, per germline (reference sequence). V lost 0 bases to trimming and J lost 9 bases; unmatched junction nucleotides: 3. Sequencing used CD8+ T cells from peripheral blood, obtained before anti-PD-1 treatment. This receptor was identified in a human donor with melanoma. The chain carries TRBV5-4 and TRBJ2-1; TRBD1 agrees at 10 bases. CDR3 region: CASSLEDRGSEQFF. The CDR3 bases are TGTGCCAGCAGCTTGGAGGACAGGGGGAGTGAGCAGTTCTTC.